This paragraph reports one T cell receptor (beta chain). TCRdb re-called the RT-PCR reads with MiXCR, one entry per CDR3 protein. The sample records 150,000 to 200,000 distinct CDR3 sequences, approximately 30% being singletons. This entry belongs to a study of patients and donors after allogeneic stem cell transplantation. The CDR3 loop spans 14 amino acids. Trimming cost V 7 bases and J 3 bases; bases outside gene matches: 7. Sample: blood, either unsorted or a sorted T cell fraction (not recorded which). The V call is TRBV12-3 or TRBV12-4, the J call TRBJ2-7; 9 nucleotides agree with TRBD1. The TCR comes from a human donor who was either an allogeneic HSCT recipient or a stem cell or donor lymphocyte infusion donor (not recorded which). It is not recorded whose cells these are; they may come from a transplant donor. The CDR3 sequence is CASNSGDRDYEQYF. The CDR3 nucleotides are TGTGCCAGCAACTCAGGGGACAGGGACTACGAGCAGTACTTC.